Included here is one T cell receptor beta chain sequence, with context. The data are from a study of blood T cell repertoires in COVID-19. There are 16 residues in the CDR3. The ends lost 0 bases at V and 5 bases at J; junction bases unmatched: 7. Germline CDR1 reads MNHEY; CDR2 reads SVGEGT. Only in-frame clones appear in the TCRdb table, and some are missing; sequencing was by immunoSEQ multiplex PCR. Among about 200,000 clones listed, around nine tenths were seen once. The receptor comes from a man in his fifties or sixties with acute or convalescent COVID-19. The chain carries TRBV6-2 or TRBV6-3 and TRBJ2-7; 10 bases fit TRBD1. Material for sequencing was peripheral blood. CDR3 coding DNA: TGTGCCAGCAGTTACTCGAGGGGACAGGGGAAGGACGAGCAGTACTTC. Protein sequence: CASSYSRGQGKDEQYF.